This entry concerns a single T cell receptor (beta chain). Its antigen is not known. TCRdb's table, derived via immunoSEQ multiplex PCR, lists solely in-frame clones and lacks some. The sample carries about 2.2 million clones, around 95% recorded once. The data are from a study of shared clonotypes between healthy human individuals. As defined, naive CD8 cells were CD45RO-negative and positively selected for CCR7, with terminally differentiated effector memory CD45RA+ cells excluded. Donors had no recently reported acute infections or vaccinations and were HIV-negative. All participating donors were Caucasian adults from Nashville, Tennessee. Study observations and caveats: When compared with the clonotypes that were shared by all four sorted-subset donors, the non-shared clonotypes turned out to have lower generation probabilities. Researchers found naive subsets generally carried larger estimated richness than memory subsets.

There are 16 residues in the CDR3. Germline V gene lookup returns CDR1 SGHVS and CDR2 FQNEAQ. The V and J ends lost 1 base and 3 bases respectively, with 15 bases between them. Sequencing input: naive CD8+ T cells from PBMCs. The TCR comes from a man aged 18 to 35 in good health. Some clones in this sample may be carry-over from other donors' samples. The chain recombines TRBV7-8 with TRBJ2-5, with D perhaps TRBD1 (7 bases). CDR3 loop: CASSLVAGGFKETQYF. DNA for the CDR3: TGTGCCAGCAGCTTAGTGGCAGGGGGGTTTAAAGAGACCCAGTACTTC.